This T cell receptor beta chain was profiled in a study of Ad26.COV2.S vaccination and SARS-CoV-2 variants. In the study overall: Donor joined the COV1001 Ad26.COV2.S trial arm. The study's findings and limits: A substantial breadth of spike-specific CD8+ and CD4+ T cell responses after vaccination has been reported. Responses of T cells in total may have been underestimated by the TCR breadth and depth analyses.

The treatment denotes: around 19 received Ad26.COV2.S at low or high dose, single or two shots; five or six received placebo; per-sample allocation not given. Day 63 after the first injection of vaccine or placebo was the sampling time. The individual, an adult aged 18-55 years, was a donor in Boston. To note about this clone: The antigen remains undetermined. Other nucleotide sequences in the sample specify the same CDR3.

The CDR3 is 14 amino acids. CDR1 and CDR2 from the germline V gene are SGDLS and YYNGEE. Trimming took 0 bases from V and 0 from J, leaving 7 bases between them. Profiling relied on immunoSEQ multiplex PCR, and the TCRdb table lists in-frame clones only, not all of them. The sample holds approximately 480,000 clones, 70% to 90% seen once. The sequenced sample was peripheral blood, obtained in a trial of Ad26.COV2.S vaccine versus placebo. The rearrangement links TRBV9 to TRBJ2-7; D remains unclear. The sequence derives from a person aged 18 to 65 who received the Ad26.COV2.S COVID-19 vaccine or a placebo. DNA of the CDR3: TGTGCCAGCAGCGTAGGTAGTTCCTCCTACGAGCAGTACTTC. It is translated as CASSVGSSSYEQYF.